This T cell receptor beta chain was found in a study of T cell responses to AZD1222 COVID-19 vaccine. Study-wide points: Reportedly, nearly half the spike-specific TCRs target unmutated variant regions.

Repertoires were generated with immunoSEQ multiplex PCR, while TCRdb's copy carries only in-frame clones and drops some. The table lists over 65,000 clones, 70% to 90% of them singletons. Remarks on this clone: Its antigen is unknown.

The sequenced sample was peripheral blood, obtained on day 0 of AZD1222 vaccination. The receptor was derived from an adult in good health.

The CDR3 sequence is CASSLDSYGYTF. The CDR3 DNA is TGCGCCAGCAGCTTGGACAGCTATGGCTACACCTTC. The rearrangement joins TRBV5-1 to TRBJ1-2, with D unresolved. Between the trimmed V and J ends, which lost 0 bases and 4 bases, there was a span of 4 bases. Germline loops: CDR1 SGHRS, CDR2 YFSETQ. The length of the CDR3 is 12 residues.